Here is one T cell receptor beta chain with its context. This entry is derived from a study of CD8 T cells in Susac syndrome. Reverse transcription of roughly 0.5 to 1 ug RNA was performed with random hexamers. TCRdb used MiXCR to reprocess the immunoSEQ multiplex PCR reads, holding one entry per CDR3 protein. Among approximately 150,000 distinct CDR3 sequences listed, approximately 94% were seen once. The TEMRA cells underwent FACS enrichment, while the CD8+ and CD4+ T cells underwent negative isolation. Germline CDR1 is MGHDK and CDR2 is SYGVNS. Trimming removed 5 bases at V and 5 bases at J, with 15 bases between. CDR3 length: 14 amino acids.

Material: CD4+ T cells from PBMCs. The clonotype originates from a human donor in good health. This chain uses TRBV25-1 with TRBJ1-1; perhaps TRBD1 as D (6 bases). CDR3 loop: CASSTMTGWTEAFF. The CDR3 region has the DNA TGTGCCAGCAGTACAATGACAGGATGGACTGAAGCTTTCTTT.